This entry features one T cell receptor beta chain sequence. Just one base apart from a much larger clone, this may be a read error. Previously described methods and listed TCR primers produced bulk TCR libraries. TCRdb processed the PCR reads anew with MiXCR; each CDR3 protein has one entry. The sample comprises 490,000 or so distinct CDR3 sequences, around 25% of which are singletons, and roughly 0.79% rests with the top ten. This sample was included in a study of molecular identifiers for immune sequencing clone quantification. This CDR3 spans 13 amino acids. CDR1 and CDR2 (germline): SEHNR, FQNEAQ (reference sequence).

The sequenced sample was naive CD8+ T cells from blood, with Jurkat cell RNA spiked in. Indicated subset: FACS-sorted CD8+CD4-CCR7+CD45RA+ naive T cells. The source of this sequence is a human donor in good health. Some libraries in this study had Jurkat cell RNA spiked in. V and J are TRBV7-9 and TRBJ1-1; 8 bases match TRBD1. The CDR3 here is CAIAGGWGTGAFF. CDR3 DNA sequence: TGTGCCATTGCAGGGGGCTGGGGCACTGGAGCTTTCTTT.